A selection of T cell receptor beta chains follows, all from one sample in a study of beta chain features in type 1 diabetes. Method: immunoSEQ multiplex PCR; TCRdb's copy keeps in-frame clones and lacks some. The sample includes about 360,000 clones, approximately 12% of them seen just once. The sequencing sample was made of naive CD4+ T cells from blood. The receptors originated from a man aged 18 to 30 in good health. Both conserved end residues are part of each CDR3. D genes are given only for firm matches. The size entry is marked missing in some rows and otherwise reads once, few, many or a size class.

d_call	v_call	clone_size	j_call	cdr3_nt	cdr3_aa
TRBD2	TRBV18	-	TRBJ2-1	TGTGCCAGCTCGTCTACTAGCGGATCCTACAATGAGCAGTTCTTC	CASSSTSGSYNEQFF
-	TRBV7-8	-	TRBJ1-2	TGTGCCAGCAGCTTAGGCGGACTCTCAGCGAGCTATGGCTACACCTTC	CASSLGGLSASYGYTF
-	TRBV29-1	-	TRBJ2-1	TGCAGCGTGGCCAAAGACAATGAGCAGTTCTTC	CSVAKDNEQFF
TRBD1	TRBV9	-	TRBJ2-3	TGTGCCAGCAGCGTAGCTCCCGGGACAGGGGGTCTTACAGATACGCAGTATTTT	CASSVAPGTGGLTDTQYF
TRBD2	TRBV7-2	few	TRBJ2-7	TGTGCCAGCAGCCATAGCGGGAGCCCCTACGAGCAGTACTTC	CASSHSGSPYEQYF
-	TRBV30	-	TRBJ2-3	TGTGCCTGGAGTCTCGGTCTTCTTAGCACAGATACGCAGTATTTT	CAWSLGLLSTDTQYF
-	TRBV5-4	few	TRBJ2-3	TGTGCCAGCAGCTTAGACAGACCGAGCACAGATACGCAGTATTTT	CASSLDRPSTDTQYF
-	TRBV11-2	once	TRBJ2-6	TGTGCCAGCAGCATCAGGGACACTGGGGCCAACGTCCTGACTTTC	CASSIRDTGANVLTF
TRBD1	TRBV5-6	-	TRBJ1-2	TGTGCCAGCAGCTTGGTTACCTCCAGGGGGTCTGGCTACACCTTC	CASSLVTSRGSGYTF
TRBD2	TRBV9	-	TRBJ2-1	TGTGCCAGCAGCGTAGGCGGGAGGGGGCAGTTCTTC	CASSVGGRGQFF
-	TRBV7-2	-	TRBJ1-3	TGTGCCAGCACCCCGGGACTCGGGAGAAACACCATATATTTT	CASTPGLGRNTIYF
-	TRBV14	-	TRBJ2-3	TGTGCCAGCAGCCAAGATGCCGGTACGCAGTATTTT	CASSQDAGTQYF
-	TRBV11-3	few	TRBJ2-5	TGTGCCAGCAGCTTAGCAGATCAGGAGACCCAGTACTTC	CASSLADQETQYF
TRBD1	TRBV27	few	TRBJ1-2	TGTGCCAGCAGAGGACTCCCGGGACAGGAAGGATCTGGCTACACCTTC	CASRGLPGQEGSGYTF
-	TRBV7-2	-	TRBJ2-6	TGTGCCAGCAGCTTAACCGGGACTGCTTACTCTGGGGCCAACGTCCTGACTTTC	CASSLTGTAYSGANVLTF
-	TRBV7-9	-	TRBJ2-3	TGTGCCAGCAGCTTTCACGGCAGGGGCACAGATACGCAGTATTTT	CASSFHGRGTDTQYF
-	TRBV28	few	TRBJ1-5	TGTGCCAGCAGGCCCACGGGGGCGGGGGGGGGTCAGCCCCAGCATTTT	CASRPTGAGGGQPQHF
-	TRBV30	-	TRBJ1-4	TGTGCCTGGAGCAGTGCAACTAATGAAAAACTGTTTTTT	CAWSSATNEKLFF
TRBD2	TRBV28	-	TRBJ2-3	TGTGCCAGCAGGAGCGGGGGCCTGGATACGCAGTATTTT	CASRSGGLDTQYF
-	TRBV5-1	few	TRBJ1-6	TGCGCCAGCTCCGAGAACCAGGGCGGATCACCCCTCCACTTT	CASSENQGGSPLHF
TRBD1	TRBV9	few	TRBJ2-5	TGTGCCAGCAGTGGAAAGGGGGCCCGAGAGACCCAGTACTTC	CASSGKGARETQYF
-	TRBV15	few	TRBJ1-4	TGTGCCACCAGCAGAGATCAGGGCGCAACTAATGAAAAACTGTTTTTT	CATSRDQGATNEKLFF
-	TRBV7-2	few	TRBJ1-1	TGTGCCAGCAGCTTACAGGGGAGGGACACTGAAGCTTTCTTT	CASSLQGRDTEAFF
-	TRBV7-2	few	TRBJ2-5	TGTGCCAGCAGCGAGCATGGGGGCGGAGGTGGAGAGACCCAGTACTTC	CASSEHGGGGGETQYF
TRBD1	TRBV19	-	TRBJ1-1	TGTGCCAGTATGGGGACAGGATGGAACACTGAAGCTTTCTTT	CASMGTGWNTEAFF
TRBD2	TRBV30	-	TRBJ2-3	TGTGCCTGGACCGTCGGGGGGTCCCCAGGTGGCACAGATACGCAGTATTTT	CAWTVGGSPGGTDTQYF
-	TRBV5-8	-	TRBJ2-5	TGTGCCAGCAGCTTGCAGGGTGGGGTTGAGACCCAGTACTTC	CASSLQGGVETQYF
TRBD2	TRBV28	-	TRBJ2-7	TGTGCCAGCGGGGTCGGGAGGTCCTACGAGCAGTACTTC	CASGVGRSYEQYF
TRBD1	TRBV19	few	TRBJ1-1	TGTGCCAGTAACCCGGACAGGGGTGGGGACACTGAAGCTTTCTTT	CASNPDRGGDTEAFF
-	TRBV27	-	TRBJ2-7	TGTGCCAGCAGTTTATCGACAGACCCCTACGAGCAGTACTTC	CASSLSTDPYEQYF
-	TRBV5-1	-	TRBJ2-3	TGCGCCAGCAGCCAGGCGATGGGCACAGATACGCAGTATTTT	CASSQAMGTDTQYF
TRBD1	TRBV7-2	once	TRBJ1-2	TGTGCCAGCAGCTTAGAGCACAGGGGGCACTATGGCTACACCTTC	CASSLEHRGHYGYTF
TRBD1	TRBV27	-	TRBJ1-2	TGTGCCAGCGGGGACGCGGGCAGGGGGCTAGGTGGCTACACCTTC	CASGDAGRGLGGYTF
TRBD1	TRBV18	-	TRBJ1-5	TGTGCCAGCGCGGGCGACCCGGGACAGGGCAATCAGCCCCAGCATTTT	CASAGDPGQGNQPQHF
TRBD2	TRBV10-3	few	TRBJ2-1	TGTGCCATCAGTGAGTCAACTAGCGGGGGCCGGGGGGAGCAGTTCTTC	CAISESTSGGRGEQFF
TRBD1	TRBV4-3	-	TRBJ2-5	TGCGCCAGCAGCCGGTCGGGACAGGCTGGGGAGACCCAGTACTTC	CASSRSGQAGETQYF